Below are 18 T cell receptor beta chains sequenced from a single sample in a study of cytomegalovirus exposure and HLA in healthy donors. The PCR had 60 Vbeta and 13 Jbeta primers. Using immunoSEQ multiplex PCR, the repertoire was profiled, and TCRdb retains in-frame clones only, with some absent. The sample lists about 150,000 clones; 55% to 80% were seen once. Sequenced sample: PBMCs. The receptors were gathered from a woman aged 60-75 years in good health and CMV-seropositive.

The J gene is TRBJ1-3, the V gene TRBV2; possibly TRBD1 for D (6 bases). This CDR3 spans 19 amino acids. Trimming shortened V by 1 base and J by 1 base, and 20 bases separated the two germline ends. The germline gives CDR1 SNHLY, CDR2 FYNNEI. CDR3 protein: CASSEGWDTRRWSGNTIYF. CDR3 DNA: TGTGCCAGCAGTGAAGGCTGGGACACCAGGAGATGGTCTGGAAACACCATATATTTT.

This chain links TRBV25-1 with TRBJ2-5; no firm D call. The J call may be mistaken, given a closer DNA end match to TRBJ2-7. CDR3 length: 13 amino acids. In germline, CDR1 is MGHDK, CDR2 SYGVNS. The CDR3 loop reads CASSRHGAYEQYF. The CDR3 DNA reads TGTGCCAGCAGTCGGCATGGAGCCTACGAGCAGTACTTC.

This chain joins TRBV11-1 and TRBJ2-5; 8 bases are a match to TRBD1. After removal of 1 base from V and 4 bases from J, the junction contained 8 bases not matched to a gene. The CDR3 runs to 16 residues. Per germline, CDR1 SGHAT and CDR2 FQDESV (reference sequence). The CDR3 bases are TGTGCCAGCAGCTTAGATCAGGGGGCATATGGAGAGACCCAGTACTTC. Translation gives CASSLDQGAYGETQYF.

V is TRBV30 and J is TRBJ2-3; D remains unclear. The CDR3 loop spans 13 amino acids. V lost 4 bases, J lost 2 bases, and 10 bases lay in between. Germline CDR1 and CDR2: GTSNPN and SVGIG (reference sequence). CDR3 sequence (DNA): TGTGCCTGGAACCGGGTCCACACAGATACGCAGTATTTT. Encoded protein: CAWNRVHTDTQYF.

This chain joins TRBV7-3 and TRBJ1-1; no firm D call. Germline-derived CDR1 and CDR2 are SGHTA and FQGTGA. Trimming cost V 1 base and J 1 base, with 7 bases left between them. The CDR3 covers 14 residues. The CDR3, as DNA: TGTGCCAGCAGCTTAAGCACGGGGAACACTGAAGCTTTCTTT. Protein: CASSLSTGNTEAFF.

This clone was counted a single time. The V gene is TRBV2, the J gene TRBJ1-1, with D possibly matching TRBD1 (6 bases). This CDR3 region has 17 residues. Deletions cut 3 bases from V and 0 bases from J, with 17 bases between. Germline V gene data show CDR1 as SNHLY and CDR2 as FYNNEI. The CDR3 bases are TGTGCCAGCAGTGAGGGCCAGGGGACATCGATGAACACTGAAGCTTTCTTT. It specifies CASSEGQGTSMNTEAFF. Together with reference TRBV2 and TRBJ1-1, the CDR3 gives the full variable domain: EPEVTQTPSHQVTQMGQEVILRCVPISNHLYFYWYRQILGQKVEFLVSFYNNEISEKSEIFDDQFSVERPDGSNFTLKIRSTKLEDSAMYFCASSEGQGTSMNTEAFFGQGTRLTVV.

The V gene is TRBV15, the J gene TRBJ1-1; no clear D gene. With 0 bases removed from V and 6 bases from J, the gap between germline ends came to 8 bases. Per the germline V gene, CDR1 is LNHNV and CDR2 is YYDKDF (reference sequence). The CDR3 is 13 amino acids. CDR3 sequence reads: CATSRDSGAEAFF. CDR3 nucleotide sequence: TGTGCCACCAGCAGAGATTCTGGAGCTGAAGCTTTCTTT.

This chain uses TRBV6-6 with TRBJ2-3; D is possibly TRBD2 (6 bases). Trimming stripped 6 bases from V and 1 base from J, with 14 bases between. The CDR3 loop spans 15 amino acids. Per the germline V gene, CDR1 is MNHNY and CDR2 is SVGAGI (reference sequence). CDR3 residues: CASRALAGRTDTQYF. CDR3 nucleotides: TGTGCCAGCAGGGCGCTTGCGGGGCGCACAGATACGCAGTATTTT.

This clone was seen a handful of times. In DNA form, the CDR3 reads TGTGCCAGCAGCCTTCAAGCGGGAGTAGTCTACAATGAGCAGTTCTTC. It encodes CASSLQAGVVYNEQFF. The J gene is TRBJ2-1, the V gene TRBV7-2, with 8 positions matching TRBD2. This CDR3 is 16 amino acids long. V trimming: 5 bases; J trimming: 3 bases; junction bases outside the gene matches: 9. Looked up from germline, CDR1 is SGHTA and CDR2 is FQGNSA.

Only a few counts were recorded for this clone. CDR3: CANAKSGAGELFF. DNA of the CDR3: TGTGCCAACGCCAAGTCGGGGGCCGGGGAGCTGTTTTTT. The V gene is TRBV7-9, the J gene TRBJ2-2; tentatively, D is TRBD2 (6 bases). Looked up from germline, CDR1 is SEHNR and CDR2 is FQNEAQ (reference sequence). CDR3 length: 13 amino acids. Trimming took off 10 bases at V and 6 bases at J, with 15 bases between the two ends.

The J gene is TRBJ1-3, the V gene TRBV6-5; D not resolved. The length of the CDR3 is 16 residues. The germline V and J ends were trimmed by 0 bases and 0 bases, with 9 bases remaining between them. Germline V gene data show CDR1 as MNHEY and CDR2 as SVGAGI. The CDR3 DNA follows: TGTGCCAGCAGTTACTCGAGAAGCGACTCTGGAAACACCATATATTTT. It specifies CASSYSRSDSGNTIYF.

There are a few counts of this clone. The gene calls are TRBV7-8 and TRBJ2-1; 12 bases are a match to TRBD2. There are 21 residues in the CDR3. Germline CDR1 and CDR2: SGHVS and FQNEAQ. J was trimmed by 3 bases and V by 5 bases; bases with no gene match: 20. The CDR3 bases are TGTGCCAGCAGCCTACCGTCTAGCGGGAGGGCCTACCGGTTTAACTACAATGAGCAGTTCTTC. Residues: CASSLPSSGRAYRFNYNEQFF. The full variable domain, rest sourced from reference TRBV7-8 and TRBJ2-1, is GAGVSQSPRYKVAKRGQDVALRCDPISGHVSLFWYQQALGQGPEFLTYFQNEAQLDKSGLPSDRFFAERPEGSVSTLKIQRTQQEDSAVYLCASSLPSSGRAYRFNYNEQFFGPGTRLTVL.

The chain uses TRBV19 and TRBJ2-6; 7 nucleotides agree with TRBD1. The CDR3 length is 15 residues. The germline CDR1 and CDR2 sequences are LNHDA and SQIVND (reference sequence). Trimming took 6 bases from V and 2 from J; bases not matched to a gene: 4. The CDR3 here is CASRQTGTGANVLTF. In DNA, the CDR3 is TGTGCCAGTAGACAGACAGGGACTGGGGCCAACGTCCTGACTTTC. Based on the CDR3 plus reference TRBV19 and TRBJ2-6, the full variable domain is DGGITQSPKYLFRKEGQNVTLSCEQNLNHDAMYWYRQDPGQGLRLIYYSQIVNDFQKGDIAEGYSVSREKKESFPLTVTSAQKNPTAFYLCASRQTGTGANVLTFGAGSRLTVL.

The V call is TRBV4-3, the J call TRBJ2-4, with TRBD1 identical over 7 bases. CDR3 size: 14 residues. V was pared by 2 bases and J by 7 bases, with 5 bases of the junction left unmatched. Germline values: CDR1 LGHNA, CDR2 YSLEER. CDR3 loop: CASSQTDRMNIQYF. CDR3 DNA: TGCGCCAGCAGCCAAACGGACAGGATGAACATTCAGTACTTC.

This clone has just a few counts. This CDR3 is also generated by other DNA sequences in the sample. The rearrangement uses TRBV5-1 and TRBJ2-2; D ambiguous. Deletions cut 1 base from V and 0 bases from J, with 4 bases between. Germline V gene data show CDR1 as SGHRS and CDR2 as YFSETQ. The CDR3 is 14 amino acids. In DNA form, the CDR3 reads TGCGCCAGCAGCTTGTTAGCGAACACCGGGGAGCTGTTTTTT. Translation gives CASSLLANTGELFF.

The chain links TRBV7-9 to TRBJ2-2; TRBD2 matches at 9 bases. Germline V gene data show CDR1 as SEHNR and CDR2 as FQNEAQ (reference sequence). With 5 bases clipped from V and 4 bases from J, the junction kept 8 bases outside the gene matches. The length of the CDR3 is 16 residues. The CDR3: CASSQLAGAFTGELFF. CDR3 DNA sequence: TGTGCCAGCAGCCAATTAGCGGGAGCTTTCACCGGGGAGCTGTTTTTT.

The chain recombines TRBV7-9 with TRBJ1-2, with D unclear. CDR1 and CDR2 (germline): SEHNR, FQNEAQ (reference sequence). V lost 0 bases to trimming and J lost 8 bases, with 10 bases between them. The CDR3 length is 13 residues. The CDR3 DNA follows: TGTGCCAGCAGCTTAGCGCGGGAAGAAGGCTACACCTTC. It is translated as CASSLAREEGYTF. Using reference TRBV7-9 and TRBJ1-2 for the parts outside the CDR3, the full variable domain is DTGVSQNPRHKITKRGQNVTFRCDPISEHNRLYWYRQTLGQGPEFLTYFQNEAQLEKSRLLSDRFSAERPKGSFSTLEIQRTEQGDSAMYLCASSLAREEGYTFGSGTRLTVV.

The rearrangement uses TRBV5-1 and TRBJ2-1, with D unresolved. Germline V gene lookup returns CDR1 SGHRS and CDR2 YFSETQ. V dropped 1 base and J dropped 4 bases, with 6 bases sitting between them. The CDR3 runs to 13 residues. The CDR3 is CASSLLPYNEQFF. CDR3 DNA: TGCGCCAGCAGCTTGCTACCGTACAATGAGCAGTTCTTC. The full variable domain, its missing parts supplied by reference TRBV5-1 and TRBJ2-1, is KAGVTQTPRYLIKTRGQQVTLSCSPISGHRSVSWYQQTPGQGLQFLFEYFSETQRNKGNFPGRFSGRQFSNSRSEMNVSTLELGDSALYLCASSLLPYNEQFFGPGTRLTVL.